This is a list of T cell receptor beta chains from one sample in a study of cytomegalovirus exposure and HLA in healthy donors. Sequencing was performed with immunoSEQ multiplex PCR; in TCRdb, only in-frame clones are kept and a portion is missing. The sample lists approximately 150,000 clones, 80% occurring once. Sequencing used PBMCs. The receptor set was obtained from a man aged 35-49 years in good health and CMV-seronegative. Both conserved end residues are part of each CDR3. D genes are given only for firm matches. Rows may omit the clone size; those that give it use once, few, many or a size class.

J: TRBJ2-1; D: TRBD2; length: 14; V: TRBV27; size: few; DNA: TGTGCCAGCAGCGGGCGGGGGGGTTTTAGTGAGCAGTTCTTC; CDR3: CASSGRGGFSEQFF
J: TRBJ2-7; D: -; length: 15; V: TRBV11-3; size: -; DNA: TGTGCCAGCAGCTTAGCGGCAGGGCCCTCCTACGAGCAGTACTTC; CDR3: CASSLAAGPSYEQYF
J: TRBJ1-1; D: -; length: 14; V: TRBV14; size: -; DNA: TGTGCCAGCAGCCAGTTTCCTCGGGACACTGAAGCTTTCTTT; CDR3: CASSQFPRDTEAFF
J: TRBJ2-7; D: TRBD2; length: 15; V: TRBV5-1; size: -; DNA: TGCGCCAGCAGCCAGGGACTAGTTGGGTTGGGGGAGCAGTACTTC; CDR3: CASSQGLVGLGEQYF
J: TRBJ2-7; D: TRBD1; length: 13; V: TRBV19; size: -; DNA: TGTGCCAGTAGCCTCACAGGGGTCTACGAGCAGTACTTC; CDR3: CASSLTGVYEQYF
J: TRBJ2-5; D: -; length: 12; V: TRBV19; size: few; DNA: TGTGCCACCAAAAGCGGCCAAGAGACCCAGTACTTC; CDR3: CATKSGQETQYF
J: TRBJ1-5; D: -; length: 15; V: TRBV6-5; size: -; DNA: TGTGCCAGCAGTTACTACGGGTCGGGCAATCAGCCCCAGCATTTT; CDR3: CASSYYGSGNQPQHF
J: TRBJ1-1; D: TRBD1; length: 13; V: TRBV10-2; size: few; DNA: TGCGCCAGCGGTGGGACAGGGGGGTCTGAAGCTTTCTTT; CDR3: CASGGTGGSEAFF
J: TRBJ1-1; D: TRBD1; length: 14; V: TRBV27; size: -; DNA: TGTGCCAGCAGTTCAAGGGACAGGCGTTTTGAAGCTTTCTTT; CDR3: CASSSRDRRFEAFF
J: TRBJ2-1; D: -; length: 16; V: TRBV5-1; size: -; DNA: TGCGCCAGCAGCATCCAACTAGGTCTCTACAACAATGAGCAGTTCTTC; CDR3: CASSIQLGLYNNEQFF
J: TRBJ1-2; D: TRBD1; length: 16; V: TRBV2; size: -; DNA: TGTGCCAGCAGTGAAAAACTTCAGGGGGCGAAATATGGCTACACCTTC; CDR3: CASSEKLQGAKYGYTF
J: TRBJ2-4; D: TRBD2; length: 17; V: TRBV7-2; size: -; DNA: TGTGCCAGCAGCTCCGCCGGGACTAGACTAGCCAAAAACATTCAGTACTTC; CDR3: CASSSAGTRLAKNIQYF
J: TRBJ1-2; D: -; length: 15; V: TRBV11-2; size: once; DNA: TGTGCCAGCACCGAAGCCGCCCGGGTCAGCTATGGCTACACCTTC; CDR3: CASTEAARVSYGYTF
J: TRBJ2-2; D: TRBD1; length: 13; V: TRBV10-1; size: few; DNA: TGCGCCAGCAGCCCGACAGGGCTGGGGGAGCTGTTTTTT; CDR3: CASSPTGLGELFF
J: TRBJ2-5; D: -; length: 12; V: TRBV29-1; size: -; DNA: TGCAGTGTTCAGGTGGGGGCAGAGACCCAGTACTTC; CDR3: CSVQVGAETQYF
J: TRBJ2-7; D: -; length: 15; V: TRBV19; size: once; DNA: TGTGCCAGTAGTATAGACAGGGCCCGCTACTACGAGCAGTACTTC; CDR3: CASSIDRARYYEQYF
J: TRBJ2-5; D: -; length: 15; V: TRBV27; size: -; DNA: TGTGCCAGCTCAACAGGGACTACGTACCAAGAGACCCAGTACTTC; CDR3: CASSTGTTYQETQYF
J: TRBJ2-3; D: -; length: 13; V: TRBV6-6; size: -; DNA: TGTGCCACCGAAGCGGGCCAGGCAGATACGCAGTATTTT; CDR3: CATEAGQADTQYF
J: TRBJ1-1; D: TRBD1; length: 15; V: TRBV30; size: -; DNA: TGTGCCTGGAGCCACCCCGGGACAGGGGGCACTGAAGCTTTCTTT; CDR3: CAWSHPGTGGTEAFF
J: TRBJ2-3; D: TRBD1; length: 14; V: TRBV7-8; size: -; DNA: TGTGCCAGCAGAGGGACAGGGCCCACAGATACGCAGTATTTT; CDR3: CASRGTGPTDTQYF
J: TRBJ2-6; D: -; length: 20; V: TRBV7-6; size: -; DNA: TGTGCCAGCAGCTTAGCACCCCCGGACAGTCTCTCCTCTGGGGCCAACGTCCTGACTTTC; CDR3: CASSLAPPDSLSSGANVLTF
J: TRBJ1-4; D: TRBD1; length: 14; V: TRBV6-5; size: -; DNA: TGTGCCAGCAAAGAGACAGGGAGTAATGAAAAACTGTTTTTT; CDR3: CASKETGSNEKLFF
J: TRBJ2-7; D: -; length: 13; V: TRBV2; size: -; DNA: TGTGCCAGCAGTTCCGGACAGCCCTACGAGCAGTACTTC; CDR3: CASSSGQPYEQYF
J: TRBJ2-7; D: -; length: 15; V: TRBV18; size: -; DNA: TGTGCCAGCTCACCGTCCAGGACACTTACCTACGAGCAGTACTTC; CDR3: CASSPSRTLTYEQYF
J: TRBJ2-5; D: TRBD2; length: 17; V: TRBV9; size: -; DNA: TGTGCCAGCAGCGTAGACCTAGCGGGGGGAATCCAAGAGACCCAGTACTTC; CDR3: CASSVDLAGGIQETQYF
J: TRBJ2-4; D: -; length: 12; V: TRBV7-2; size: -; DNA: TGTGCCAGCAGCTCACAGGGCGCCATTCAGTACTTC; CDR3: CASSSQGAIQYF
J: TRBJ2-2; D: TRBD1; length: 16; V: TRBV5-1; size: -; DNA: TGCGCCAGCAGCTTGGGGGGACAGCCGAACACCGGGGAGCTGTTTTTT; CDR3: CASSLGGQPNTGELFF
J: TRBJ1-2; D: -; length: 11; V: TRBV19; size: -; DNA: TGTGCCAGTAGTCTGTATCGTGGCTACACCTTC; CDR3: CASSLYRGYTF
J: TRBJ2-3; D: TRBD2; length: 14; V: TRBV9; size: -; DNA: TGTGCCAGCAGCGTGGGCGGGGGTCCAGATACGCAGTATTTT; CDR3: CASSVGGGPDTQYF
J: TRBJ1-5; D: TRBD1; length: 12; V: TRBV7-9; size: -; DNA: TGTGCCAGCAGCACGGACAGGGGGCCCCAGCATTTT; CDR3: CASSTDRGPQHF
J: TRBJ1-3; D: -; length: 15; V: TRBV5-6; size: -; DNA: TGTGCCAGCAGCTTGTTAGGGAGCTCTGGAAACACCATATATTTT; CDR3: CASSLLGSSGNTIYF